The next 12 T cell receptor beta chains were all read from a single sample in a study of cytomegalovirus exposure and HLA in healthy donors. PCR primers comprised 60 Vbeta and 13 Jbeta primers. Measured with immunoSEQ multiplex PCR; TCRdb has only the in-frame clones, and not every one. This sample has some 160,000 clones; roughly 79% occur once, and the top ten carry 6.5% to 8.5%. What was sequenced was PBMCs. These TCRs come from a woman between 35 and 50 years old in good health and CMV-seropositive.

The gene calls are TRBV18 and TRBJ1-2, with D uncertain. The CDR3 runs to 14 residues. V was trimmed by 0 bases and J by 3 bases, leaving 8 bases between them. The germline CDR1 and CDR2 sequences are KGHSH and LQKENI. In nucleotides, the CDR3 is TGTGCCAGCTCACCACCCCCGGGGTACTATGGCTACACCTTC. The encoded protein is CASSPPPGYYGYTF.

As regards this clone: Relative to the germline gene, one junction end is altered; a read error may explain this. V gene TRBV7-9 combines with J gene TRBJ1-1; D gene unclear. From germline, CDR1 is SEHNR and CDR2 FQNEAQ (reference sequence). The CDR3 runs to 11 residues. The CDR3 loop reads CSSSLVTEAFF. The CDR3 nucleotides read TGTTCCAGCAGCTTAGTAACAGAAGCTTTCTTT.

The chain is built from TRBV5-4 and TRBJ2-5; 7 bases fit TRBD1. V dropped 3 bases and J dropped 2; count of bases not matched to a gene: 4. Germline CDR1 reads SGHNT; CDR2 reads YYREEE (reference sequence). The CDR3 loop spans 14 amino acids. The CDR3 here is CASSSRQGQETQYF. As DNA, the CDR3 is TGTGCCAGCAGCTCCCGACAGGGACAAGAGACCCAGTACTTC.

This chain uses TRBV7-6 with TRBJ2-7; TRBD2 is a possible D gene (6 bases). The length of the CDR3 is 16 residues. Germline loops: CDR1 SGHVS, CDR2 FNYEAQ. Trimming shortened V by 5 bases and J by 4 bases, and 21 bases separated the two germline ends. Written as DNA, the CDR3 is TGTGCCAGCAGCCCCGGAATGGGGGGTCGGGTATACGAGCAGTACTTC. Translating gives CASSPGMGGRVYEQYF.

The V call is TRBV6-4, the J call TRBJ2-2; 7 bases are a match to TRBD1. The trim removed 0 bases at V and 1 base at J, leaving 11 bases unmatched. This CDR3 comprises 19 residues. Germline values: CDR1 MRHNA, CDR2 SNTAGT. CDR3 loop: CASSDSPGVGTVNTGELFF. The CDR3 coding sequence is TGTGCCAGCAGTGACTCGCCGGGCGTGGGGACAGTGAACACCGGGGAGCTGTTTTTT.

The CDR3 bases are TGCAGCGTTTATCGACTAGCGGGGGAGACCCAGTACTTC. The encoded protein is CSVYRLAGETQYF. The J gene is TRBJ2-5, the V gene TRBV29-1; 11 nucleotides agree with TRBD2. The CDR3 runs to 13 residues. Looked up from germline, CDR1 is SQVTM and CDR2 is ANQGSEA. After removal of 5 bases from V and 5 bases from J, the junction contained 4 bases not matched to a gene.

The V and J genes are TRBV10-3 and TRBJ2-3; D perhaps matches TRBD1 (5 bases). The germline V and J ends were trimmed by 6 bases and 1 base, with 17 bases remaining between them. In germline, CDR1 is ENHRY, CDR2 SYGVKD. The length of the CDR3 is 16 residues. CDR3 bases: TGTGCCATCAGCGCGGACATCCGTCAGGGCACAGATACGCAGTATTTT. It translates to CAISADIRQGTDTQYF.

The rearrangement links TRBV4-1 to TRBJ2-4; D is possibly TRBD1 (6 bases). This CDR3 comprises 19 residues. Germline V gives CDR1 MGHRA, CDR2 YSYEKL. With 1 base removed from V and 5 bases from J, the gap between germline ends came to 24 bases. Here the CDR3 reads CASSQGPGWVRGRENIQYF. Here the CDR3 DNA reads TGCGCCAGCAGCCAAGGCCCTGGTTGGGTCAGGGGCCGGGAAAACATTCAGTACTTC.

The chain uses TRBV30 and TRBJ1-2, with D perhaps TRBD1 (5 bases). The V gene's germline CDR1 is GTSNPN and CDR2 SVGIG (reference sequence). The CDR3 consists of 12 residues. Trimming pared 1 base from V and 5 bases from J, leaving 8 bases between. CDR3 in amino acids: CAWSGQPYGYTF. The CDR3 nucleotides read TGTGCCTGGAGTGGACAGCCTTATGGCTACACCTTC.

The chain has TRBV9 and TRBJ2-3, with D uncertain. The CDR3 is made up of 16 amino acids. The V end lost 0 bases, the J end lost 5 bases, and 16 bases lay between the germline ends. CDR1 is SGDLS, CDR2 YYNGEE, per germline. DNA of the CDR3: TGTGCCAGCAGCGTAGGGTCTAGTCAGTGGCTAGATACGCAGTATTTT. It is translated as CASSVGSSQWLDTQYF.

This chain's CDR3 is CAWIVGGGNTEAFF. CDR3 in DNA: TGTGCCTGGATTGTTGGGGGGGGGAACACTGAAGCTTTCTTT. This chain joins TRBV30 and TRBJ1-1; D perhaps matches TRBD1 (5 bases). Trimming removed 4 bases from V and 1 base from J, with 13 bases in between. CDR1 is GTSNPN, CDR2 SVGIG, per germline (reference sequence). The CDR3 is 14 amino acids.

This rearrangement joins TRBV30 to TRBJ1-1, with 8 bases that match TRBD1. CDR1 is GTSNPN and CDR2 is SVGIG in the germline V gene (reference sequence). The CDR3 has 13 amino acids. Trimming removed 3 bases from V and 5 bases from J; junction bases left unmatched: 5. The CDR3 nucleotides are TGTGCCTGGAGAGGACAGGGAGGGACTGAAGCTTTCTTT. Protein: CAWRGQGGTEAFF.